This TCR beta chain came from a study of beta chain features in type 1 diabetes. Study-wide context: Taken together, all samples contributed approximately 110,000,000 examined sorted cells. Study results and limitations: For TCRB rearrangement, an influence of HLA type remained unresolved here. Patients with type 1 diabetes carried fewer insertions and had more deletions at their VDJ junctions.

Approximately 110 mL of blood, on average, came from one heparinised draw per donor. The sequenced template was cDNA made from the entire isolated RNA. Produced via immunoSEQ multiplex PCR; TCRdb's table is partial and in-frame only. There are about half a million clones in the sample; roughly 30% occur only once, and about 0.06% lies in the top ten. J gave up 0 bases and V 6 bases, and 5 bases lay outside the gene matches. Germline loops: CDR1 SQVTM, CDR2 ANQGSEA. This CDR3 contains 14 residues. Of note for this clone: Its antigen is not identified.

The sequence was collected from a man between 18 and 29 years old in good health. Sequencing input: naive CD4+ T cells from blood. The chain is built from TRBV29-1 and TRBJ1-1; 9 bases are a match to TRBD1. This CDR3 reads CSVLRDRVNTEAFF. DNA of the CDR3: TGCAGCGTCCTCCGGGACAGGGTGAACACTGAAGCTTTCTTT.